Listed below are T cell receptor beta chains from one sample, sequenced in a study of T cells after posttransplantation cyclophosphamide. The data were produced by immunoSEQ multiplex PCR, yet TCRdb's version contains in-frame clones alone and is incomplete. Counted here are some 30,000 clones, over 75% occurring once; the ten biggest clones make up 0.1%. Sample: naive CD4+ T cells sorted from blood. The receptors were sampled from a man aged 30-40 years in good health and a related stem cell transplant donor. Each CDR3 is given with its conserved first and last residue. A D gene is named only where the DNA matches it firmly.

TRBJ2-5,TRBV5-1,.,CASSSKETQYF,TGCGCCAGCAGCTCCAAAGAGACCCAGTACTTC
TRBJ1-5,TRBV10-3,.,CAISDSNGHQPQHF,TGTGCCATCAGTGACTCCAATGGGCATCAGCCCCAGCATTTT
TRBJ2-2,TRBV19,.,CASSIGQTNTGELFF,TGTGCCAGTAGTATTGGACAGACGAACACCGGGGAGCTGTTTTTT
TRBJ2-2,TRBV9,.,CASSVEGGRELFF,TGTGCCAGCAGCGTAGAGGGGGGGAGGGAGCTGTTTTTT
TRBJ1-2,TRBV6-5,.,CASSYSGDGYTF,TGTGCCAGCAGTTACTCAGGGGATGGCTACACCTTC
TRBJ2-7,TRBV18,TRBD1,CASSPPGRQGASLFYEQYF,TGTGCCAGCTCACCACCGGGGAGACAGGGGGCCTCTCTCTTCTACGAGCAGTACTTC
TRBJ2-2,TRBV18,.,CASSPLEYGGELFF,TGTGCCAGCTCACCACTGGAGTATGGCGGGGAGCTGTTTTTT
TRBJ1-5,TRBV11-2,.,CASSLVAGFNQPQHF,TGTGCCAGCAGCTTAGTGGCGGGTTTTAATCAGCCCCAGCATTTT
TRBJ2-1,TRBV27,TRBD2,CASSSGLAGVGDEQFF,TGTGCCAGCAGTTCCGGACTAGCGGGGGTAGGCGATGAGCAGTTCTTC
TRBJ1-4,TRBV28,TRBD1,CASSPTGVTNEKLFF,TGTGCCAGCAGTCCTACAGGGGTGACTAATGAAAAACTGTTTTTT
TRBJ2-5,TRBV29-1,TRBD1,CSTTQGLETQYF,TGCAGCACGACACAGGGGTTGGAGACCCAGTACTTC
TRBJ1-2,TRBV19,.,CASSIRTVNYGYTF,TGTGCCAGTAGTATTCGGACAGTCAACTATGGCTACACCTTC
TRBJ2-1,TRBV15,TRBD2,CATSLAGSSYNEQFF,TGTGCCACCAGTTTAGCGGGGAGCTCCTACAATGAGCAGTTCTTC
TRBJ2-7,TRBV6-6,.,CASSYLLGGRYEQYF,TGTGCCAGCAGTTACCTTCTAGGAGGGAGATACGAGCAGTACTTC
TRBJ1-4,TRBV7-2,.,CASSLGRGDEKLFF,TGTGCCAGCAGCTTAGGTCGGGGAGATGAAAAACTGTTTTTT
TRBJ2-7,TRBV6-5,TRBD2,CASSGGRRGEQYF,TGTGCCAGCAGTGGGGGACGGCGGGGGGAGCAGTACTTC
TRBJ2-3,TRBV28,TRBD1,CASSGRDRGTDTQYF,TGTGCCAGCAGCGGCCGGGACAGGGGCACAGATACGCAGTATTTT
TRBJ1-2,TRBV2,TRBD1,CASLKDRDYGYTF,TGTGCCAGTTTGAAGGACAGGGATTATGGCTACACCTTC
TRBJ2-1,TRBV7-6,TRBD1,CASSLLGQFPGGQFF,TGTGCCAGCAGCTTATTGGGACAGTTCCCCGGCGGGCAGTTCTTC
TRBJ1-1,TRBV7-6,TRBD1,CASSLVEGANTEAFF,TGTGCCAGCAGCTTAGTGGAGGGGGCGAACACTGAAGCTTTCTTT
TRBJ1-6,TRBV6-6,.,CASSYSGAYNSPLHF,TGTGCCAGCAGTTACTCAGGGGCTTATAATTCACCCCTCCACTTT
TRBJ2-6,TRBV4-3,.,CASSQDAGASSGANVLTF,TGCGCCAGCAGCCAAGATGCAGGGGCCTCCTCTGGGGCCAACGTCCTGACTTTC